These 9 T cell receptor beta chains were all obtained from the same sample, sequenced in a study of blood T cell repertoires in COVID-19. Assay: immunoSEQ multiplex PCR; the TCRdb copy retains only in-frame clones and omits some. The sample carries around 300,000 clones, more than 70% recorded once. The sequenced material came from peripheral blood. The source of these receptors is a woman aged 25 to 39 with COVID-19, enrolled during active disease.

The rearrangement links TRBV11-2 to TRBJ1-2, with 7 bases matching TRBD1. The CDR3 runs to 17 residues. Germline CDR1 and CDR2: SGHAT and FQNNGV. J was trimmed by 3 bases and V by 4 bases; bases with no gene match: 14. The CDR3 sequence: CASSSMRGGLIDYGYTF. CDR3 DNA sequence: TGTGCCAGCAGCTCCATGAGAGGGGGCTTGATAGACTATGGCTACACCTTC.

The gene calls are TRBV5-6 and TRBJ2-5; possible D gene TRBD2, 6 bases. Trimming removed 3 bases from V and 5 bases from J, with 14 bases in between. The CDR3 is 14 amino acids. Germline V CDR1 and CDR2: SGHDT, YYEEEE. The CDR3 nucleotides read TGTGCCAGCAGCTCGACTAGGCGTCACGAGACCCAGTACTTC. Translated, it gives CASSSTRRHETQYF.

CDR3 loop: CASSFRGGAANEQFF. The CDR3 coding sequence is TGTGCCAGCAGTTTCCGCGGGGGGGCCGCCAATGAGCAGTTCTTC. This chain connects TRBV27 to TRBJ2-1; 9 nucleotides match TRBD2. Germline V gives CDR1 MNHEY, CDR2 SMNVEV (reference sequence). V lost 3 bases, J lost 6 bases, and 6 bases stayed unmatched. There are 15 residues in the CDR3.

The chain is built from TRBV7-3 and TRBJ2-2; 7 nucleotides agree with TRBD2. The CDR3 is made up of 13 amino acids. Trimming cost V 6 bases and J 7 bases; bases outside gene matches: 5. Germline V gene data show CDR1 as SGHTA and CDR2 as FQGTGA. The CDR3 DNA is TGTGCCAGCAGTCCTAGCGGTCGCGGGGAGCTGTTTTTT. Translation gives CASSPSGRGELFF.

The V call is TRBV5-1, the J call TRBJ2-2; tentative D call: TRBD1 (5 bases). The V gene lost 0 bases and the J gene lost 6 bases, with 9 bases spanning the gap. Germline V CDR1 and CDR2: SGHRS, YFSETQ. The CDR3 consists of 14 residues. For the CDR3, the DNA is TGCGCCAGCAGCTTGGCCCAGACAGCCGGGGAGCTGTTTTTT. Protein sequence: CASSLAQTAGELFF.

The J gene is TRBJ2-3, the V gene TRBV4-2; D possibly corresponds to TRBD1 (5 bases). The CDR3 covers 13 residues. The germline CDR1 and CDR2 sequences are LGHNA and YNFKEQ. V was pared by 0 bases and J by 5 bases, with 6 bases between. The CDR3 region is CASSQDQGDTQYF. The CDR3 coding sequence is TGTGCCAGCAGCCAAGATCAGGGAGATACGCAGTATTTT.

This chain joins TRBV11-3 and TRBJ2-7; possibly TRBD1 for D (5 bases). Germline V gene data show CDR1 as SGHNT and CDR2 as YENEEA. CDR3 size: 14 residues. The V and J ends lost 2 bases and 2 bases respectively, with 10 bases between them. The CDR3 region has the DNA TGTGCCAGCAGCTTATCGCAGGGAACCTACGAGCAGTACTTC. Amino acid sequence: CASSLSQGTYEQYF.

This clone showed up many times. V and J are TRBV6-5 and TRBJ1-1; TRBD1 agrees at 8 bases. With 5 bases clipped from V and 6 bases from J, the junction kept 11 bases outside the gene matches. The germline CDR1 and CDR2 sequences are MNHEY and SVGAGI. This CDR3 is 15 amino acids long. The CDR3 sequence is CASSIPGQGVSEAFF. As DNA, the CDR3 is TGTGCCAGCAGTATACCAGGACAGGGCGTTTCTGAAGCTTTCTTT.

The chain carries TRBV2 and TRBJ1-1; 7 bases agree with TRBD1. With 9 bases clipped from V and 4 bases from J, the junction kept 8 bases outside the gene matches. The CDR3 is 13 residues long. The germline V gene has CDR1 SNHLY and CDR2 FYNNEI. CDR3 sequence: CASLQGLGTEAFF. The CDR3 DNA reads TGTGCCAGTCTACAGGGGTTGGGCACTGAAGCTTTCTTT.